One sample yielded the 31 T cell receptor beta chains listed below, sequenced in a study of blood T cell repertoires in COVID-19. Clones were sequenced by immunoSEQ multiplex PCR, and TCRdb holds only the in-frame ones, with some missing. The repertoire holds some 170,000 clones, with around four fifths as singletons. Sequenced material: peripheral blood. Every receptor here comes from a man aged 65 to 85 with acute or convalescent COVID-19.

The chain is built from TRBV7-8 and TRBJ1-2, with D possibly being TRBD1 (5 bases). There are 13 residues in the CDR3. Germline V CDR1 and CDR2: SGHVS, FQNEAQ. V shed 7 bases and J shed 7 bases, with 16 bases lying between them. The CDR3 DNA follows: TGTGCCAGCACGGCCAGGGAGGAGAGTGGCTACACCTTC. Translated, it gives CASTAREESGYTF.

This clone was counted once. The sample has other DNA sequences that encode this CDR3 too. This chain's CDR3 is CATGQSSYNEQFF. CDR3 in DNA: TGTGCCACCGGACAGAGCTCCTACAATGAGCAGTTCTTC. V is TRBV24-1 and J is TRBJ2-1; tentatively, D is TRBD1 (6 bases). The CDR3 has 13 amino acids. The germline gives CDR1 KGHDR, CDR2 SFDVKD. V was shortened by 9 bases and J by 0 bases, with 8 bases between the two germline ends.

The V gene is TRBV7-2, the J gene TRBJ2-2; a possible D gene is TRBD1 (5 bases). The germline V gene has CDR1 SGHTA and CDR2 FQGNSA. The CDR3 runs 13 residues. Trimming removed 4 bases from V and 7 bases from J, with 10 bases in between. Here the CDR3 DNA reads TGTGCCAGCAGCTCCGACAGAGACGGGGAGCTGTTTTTT. Translated: CASSSDRDGELFF.

In its sample, this clone was seen a few times. The genes are TRBV4-1 and TRBJ1-5; TRBD1 is a possible D gene (5 bases). V was shortened by 0 bases and J by 1 base, with 13 bases between the two germline ends. The CDR3 has 17 residues. The germline gives CDR1 MGHRA, CDR2 YSYEKL. The CDR3 spells CASSQETLGASNQPQHF. The CDR3 DNA follows: TGCGCCAGCAGCCAAGAAACGTTAGGGGCGAGCAATCAGCCCCAGCATTTT.

The CDR3, as DNA: TGTGCCAGCAGCCAGGGAGGGCAGGGGGCTTCTGGCTACACCTTC. This translates into CASSQGGQGASGYTF. V gene TRBV4-2 combines with J gene TRBJ1-2; 8 bases match TRBD1. Looked up from germline, CDR1 is LGHNA and CDR2 is YNFKEQ. Trimming cost V 3 bases and J 7 bases; bases outside gene matches: 10. This CDR3 region has 15 residues.

The chain couples TRBV5-1 to TRBJ1-1; tentative D call: TRBD1 (5 bases). From germline, CDR1 is SGHRS and CDR2 YFSETQ. The CDR3 consists of 15 residues. The V end was cut by 3 bases, the J end by 7 bases, with 19 bases between. In DNA, the CDR3 is TGCGCCAGCAGCTCCATGGTGGGGATAGGGGTTGAAGCTTTCTTT. Its translation is CASSSMVGIGVEAFF. The full variable domain, its missing parts supplied by reference TRBV5-1 and TRBJ1-1, is KAGVTQTPRYLIKTRGQQVTLSCSPISGHRSVSWYQQTPGQGLQFLFEYFSETQRNKGNFPGRFSGRQFSNSRSEMNVSTLELGDSALYLCASSSMVGIGVEAFFGQGTRLTVV.

This clone has ten or more counts. The chain carries TRBV7-9 and TRBJ2-1; the match to TRBD2 covers 14 bases. Germline V lookup: CDR1 SEHNR, CDR2 FQNEAQ (reference sequence). CDR3 length: 16 amino acids. V shed 5 bases, J shed 11 bases, and the junction held 11 bases outside the gene matches. The CDR3 DNA follows: TGTGCCAGCAGCGCCTCCGGGACTAGCGGGAGTAGGCAGCAGTTCTTC. Residues: CASSASGTSGSRQQFF.

This clone was detected only a few times. The genes are TRBV11-2 and TRBJ2-7; D remains unclear. The CDR3 contains 14 residues. Between the trimmed V and J ends, which lost 5 bases and 2 bases, there was a span of 13 bases. From germline, CDR1 is SGHAT and CDR2 FQNNGV. CDR3 DNA sequence: TGTGCCAGCAGCCGAATTTTGCGAACCTACGAGCAGTACTTC. Protein: CASSRILRTYEQYF.

This clone showed up just once. V and J are TRBV28 and TRBJ1-6; D gene unclear. V lost 3 bases and J lost 7, with 4 bases in between. The germline V gene has CDR1 MDHEN and CDR2 SYDVKM. The CDR3 is made up of 12 amino acids. CDR3: CASSFPNSPLHF. The DNA for the CDR3 is TGTGCCAGCAGTTTCCCGAATTCACCCCTCCACTTT.

The chain is built from TRBV4-1 and TRBJ2-3, with 8 bases identical to TRBD1. CDR1 is MGHRA and CDR2 is YSYEKL in the germline V gene. V was pared by 0 bases and J by 4 bases, with 9 bases of the junction left unmatched. The CDR3 is made up of 17 amino acids. CDR3 in DNA: TGCGCCAGCAGCCAAGATGGGGCAGGGGGCTTTGCAGATACGCAGTATTTT. It specifies CASSQDGAGGFADTQYF.

The V and J genes are TRBV5-1 and TRBJ2-1, with 10 bases that match TRBD2. V was pared by 3 bases and J by 4 bases, with 1 base of the junction left unmatched. CDR3 length equals 14 residues. In germline, CDR1 is SGHRS, CDR2 YFSETQ. The CDR3 nucleotides read TGCGCCAGCAGCTCGACTAGCGGGTACAATGAGCAGTTCTTC. Residues: CASSSTSGYNEQFF.

This clone was detected a few times. The chain couples TRBV19 to TRBJ1-3, with 7 bases aligning to TRBD1. Germline V gene sequence: CDR1 LNHDA, CDR2 SQIVND (reference sequence). V trimming: 2 bases; J trimming: 4 bases; junction bases outside the gene matches: 8. CDR3 length: 16 residues. Here the CDR3 reads CASSIKQGLTGNTIYF. CDR3 in DNA: TGTGCCAGTAGTATAAAACAGGGGCTCACGGGAAACACCATATATTTT.

The chain joins TRBV6-1 to TRBJ1-2; 7 nucleotides match TRBD1. Germline lookup yields CDR1 MNHNS and CDR2 SASEGT. The CDR3 totals 16 residues. Germline trimming cut 4 bases from V and 0 bases from J; bases unmatched to any gene: 8. The CDR3: CASSVRTGGANYGYTF. The DNA for the CDR3 is TGTGCCAGCAGTGTACGGACAGGTGGTGCTAACTATGGCTACACCTTC.

The V gene is TRBV19, the J gene TRBJ1-5; D unclear. Germline V CDR1 and CDR2: LNHDA, SQIVND (reference sequence). The V gene lost 5 bases and the J gene lost 7 bases, with 12 bases spanning the gap. The length of the CDR3 is 13 residues. CDR3 protein: CASSEIVWQPQHF. The CDR3, as DNA: TGTGCCAGTAGTGAGATAGTGTGGCAGCCCCAGCATTTT.

This sequence joins TRBV11-2 and TRBJ1-3; tentatively, D is TRBD1 (6 bases). There are 15 residues in the CDR3. Trimming removed 3 bases at V and 0 bases at J, with 9 bases between. The germline gives CDR1 SGHAT, CDR2 FQNNGV. CDR3 in DNA: TGTGCCAGCAGCTTCGCGGACAGCTCTGGAAACACCATATATTTT. Translated: CASSFADSSGNTIYF.

The genes are TRBV5-6 and TRBJ2-5, with D tentatively TRBD2 (5 bases). Germline V gene sequence: CDR1 SGHDT, CDR2 YYEEEE. V lost 4 bases and J 8 bases, leaving 18 bases between the germline ends. This CDR3 is 14 amino acids long. CDR3 sequence reads: CASSPRFPRGTQYF. As DNA, the CDR3 is TGTGCCAGCAGCCCACGTTTTCCCCGGGGAACCCAGTACTTC.

The chain employs TRBV28 and TRBJ2-4; no definite D call. Germline V lookup: CDR1 MDHEN, CDR2 SYDVKM. CDR3 length: 15 amino acids. The V end was cut by 5 bases, the J end by 9 bases, with 20 bases between. DNA of the CDR3: TGTGCCAGCAGTCCCCCGCCCTCGTCATTAGCCATTCAGTACTTC. It codes for CASSPPPSSLAIQYF. Full variable domain (remainder filled in from reference TRBV28 and TRBJ2-4): DVKVTQSSRYLVKRTGEKVFLECVQDMDHENMFWYRQDPGLGLRLIYFSYDVKMKEKGDIPEGYSVSREKKERFSLILESASTNQTSMYLCASSPPPSSLAIQYFGAGTRLSVL.

The rearrangement links TRBV5-1 to TRBJ2-7; 8 bases match TRBD1. The V gene's germline CDR1 is SGHRS and CDR2 YFSETQ. CDR3 length equals 15 residues. The ends lost 0 bases at V and 5 bases at J; junction bases unmatched: 7. In nucleotides, the CDR3 is TGCGCCAGCAGCTTGGGGCAGGGGGCATTCGACGAGCAGTACTTC. Its protein is CASSLGQGAFDEQYF.

The chain is built from TRBV11-3 and TRBJ1-4; D unresolved. Germline V gene data show CDR1 as SGHNT and CDR2 as YENEEA. Trimming pared 8 bases from V and 0 bases from J, leaving 10 bases between. The CDR3 covers 14 residues. The CDR3 sequence is CASSTDATNEKLFF. CDR3 nucleotides: TGTGCCAGCTCCACAGATGCAACTAATGAAAAACTGTTTTTT. The full variable domain, its missing parts supplied by reference TRBV11-3 and TRBJ1-4, is EAGVVQSPRYKIIEKKQPVAFWCNPISGHNTLYWYLQNLGQGPELLIRYENEEAVDDSQLPKDRFSAERLKGVDSTLKIQPAELGDSAVYLCASSTDATNEKLFFGSGTQLSVL.

This chain connects TRBV7-9 to TRBJ1-3; a possible D gene is TRBD1 (5 bases). Germline V gene lookup returns CDR1 SEHNR and CDR2 FQNEAQ (reference sequence). Between the trimmed V and J ends, which lost 2 bases and 9 bases, there was a span of 11 bases. This CDR3 is 13 amino acids long. CDR3 in DNA: TGTGCCAGCAGCTTACAGGAGACAGCCACCATATATTTT. Its protein is CASSLQETATIYF. The whole variable domain, filled in from reference TRBV7-9 and TRBJ1-3, reads DTGVSQNPRHKITKRGQNVTFRCDPISEHNRLYWYRQTLGQGPEFLTYFQNEAQLEKSRLLSDRFSAERPKGSFSTLEIQRTEQGDSAMYLCASSLQETATIYFGEGSWLTVV.

This chain connects TRBV5-1 to TRBJ2-5, with TRBD2 matching 8 bases. Germline V gene data show CDR1 as SGHRS and CDR2 as YFSETQ. V was clipped by 0 bases and J by 2 bases; unmatched bases: 15. The CDR3 contains 19 residues. CDR3 sequence: CASSLGGGGPSHIQETQYF. The CDR3 nucleotides are TGCGCCAGCAGCTTGGGAGGCGGGGGGCCGTCGCATATACAAGAGACCCAGTACTTC.

V usage is TRBV9 and J usage is TRBJ2-3; 7 bases fit TRBD1. This CDR3 comprises 17 residues. The germline V gene has CDR1 SGDLS and CDR2 YYNGEE. The V segment lost 3 bases and the J segment 5 bases; nucleotides outside the gene matches: 15. The CDR3 nucleotides are TGTGCCAGCAGCGGGCAAACAGGGGCCGGGGTCGGAGATACGCAGTATTTT. It is translated as CASSGQTGAGVGDTQYF.

V and J are TRBV11-1 and TRBJ2-7, with TRBD2 identical over 8 bases. CDR1 is SGHAT, CDR2 FQDESV, per germline (reference sequence). Trimming at V came to 1 base and at J to 3 bases, leaving 2 bases not matched to a gene. The CDR3 has 14 residues. The CDR3 DNA reads as TGTGCCAGCAGCTTAGGTAGCGGGAACTACGAGCAGTACTTC. It encodes CASSLGSGNYEQYF.

The V gene is TRBV10-2, the J gene TRBJ1-6; D is unresolved. The germline V gene encodes CDR1 WSHSY and CDR2 SAAADI. V was shortened by 0 bases and J by 7 bases, with 4 bases between the two germline ends. The CDR3 sequence is 13 residues long. The CDR3 nucleotides are TGCGCCAGCAGTGAGTCCTCGAATTCACCCCTCCACTTT. Its protein is CASSESSNSPLHF.

The chain combines TRBV19 with TRBJ2-2; maybe TRBD2 (5 bases). Trimming took 3 bases from V and 3 from J, leaving 14 bases between them. The V gene's germline CDR1 is LNHDA and CDR2 SQIVND (reference sequence). The CDR3 has 16 amino acids. DNA for the CDR3: TGTGCCAGTAGTATCCGGCTAGCCCGGGACACCGGGGAGCTGTTTTTT. This codes for CASSIRLARDTGELFF.

The gene calls are TRBV5-1 and TRBJ1-5, with TRBD1 matching 7 bases. From germline, CDR1 is SGHRS and CDR2 YFSETQ. V gave up 6 bases and J gave up 7 bases; unmatched junction bases: 28. The CDR3 covers 20 residues. CDR3: CASTTSGTRPDRAGGQPQHF. The CDR3 coding sequence is TGCGCCAGCACTACCTCCGGGACTCGACCTGACAGGGCCGGAGGGCAGCCCCAGCATTTT.

This chain connects TRBV5-4 to TRBJ2-5; 9 nucleotides match TRBD2. V was clipped by 1 base and J by 5 bases; unmatched bases: 6. This CDR3 region has 15 residues. Germline V lookup: CDR1 SGHNT, CDR2 YYREEE (reference sequence). CDR3 sequence (DNA): TGTGCCAGCAGCTTGACTATAGCGGGAGTGGAGACCCAGTACTTC. Translating gives CASSLTIAGVETQYF.

The V and J genes are TRBV12-3 or TRBV12-4 and TRBJ1-2; tentative D call: TRBD1 (6 bases). The CDR3 covers 13 residues. The ends were cut back, 6 bases at V and 3 bases at J, with 11 bases in the middle. The CDR3 reads CASRAAGDYGYTF. As DNA, the CDR3 is TGTGCCAGCAGGGCGGCAGGGGACTATGGCTACACCTTC.

This clone has just a few counts. The rearrangement links TRBV6-5 to TRBJ2-5, with 11 nucleotides matching TRBD2. This CDR3 is built from 14 residues. The ends lost 2 bases at V and 5 bases at J; junction bases unmatched: 1. Germline V gives CDR1 MNHEY, CDR2 SVGAGI. CDR3 sequence: CASSYTSGSETQYF. CDR3 DNA: TGTGCCAGCAGTTACACTAGCGGGAGTGAGACCCAGTACTTC.

On this clone itself: This specimen includes other DNA sequences encoding the same CDR3. The genes are TRBV12-3 or TRBV12-4 and TRBJ1-5; D call uncertain. This CDR3 has 13 amino acids. Trimming removed 6 bases at V and 0 bases at J, with 6 bases between. CDR3 coding DNA: TGTGCCAGCAGCAGATATAGCAATCAGCCCCAGCATTTT. Its protein is CASSRYSNQPQHF.

This clone turned up a few times. The J gene is TRBJ1-1, the V gene TRBV11-2, with D possibly TRBD1 on 5 matching bases. The CDR3 runs to 14 residues. Trimming took 2 bases from V and 4 from J, leaving 11 bases between them. CDR1 is SGHAT, CDR2 FQNNGV, per germline. Here the CDR3 reads CASSLQQGSTEAFF. The CDR3 DNA sequence: TGTGCCAGCAGCTTACAGCAGGGTAGCACTGAAGCTTTCTTT. The full variable domain, rest sourced from reference TRBV11-2 and TRBJ1-1, is EAGVAQSPRYKIIEKRQSVAFWCNPISGHATLYWYQQILGQGPKLLIQFQNNGVVDDSQLPKDRFSAERLKGVDSTLKIQPAKLEDSAVYLCASSLQQGSTEAFFGQGTRLTVV.